One and the same sample provided the 30 T cell receptor beta chains below, sequenced in a study of patients and donors after allogeneic stem cell transplantation. TCRdb re-analysed the RT-PCR reads in MiXCR, keeping a single row per CDR3 protein. Of about a million distinct CDR3 sequences listed, roughly 18% are singletons. Sequencing was done on a sample of blood, either unsorted or a sorted T cell fraction (not recorded which). These receptors all come from a human donor who was either an allogeneic HSCT recipient or a stem cell or donor lymphocyte infusion donor (not recorded which). It is not recorded whose cells these are; they may come from a transplant donor.

The chain carries TRBV7-8 and TRBJ2-1; 11 bases are shared with TRBD2. The trim removed 6 bases at V and 7 bases at J, leaving 8 bases unmatched. The CDR3 runs to 15 residues. The germline V gene encodes CDR1 SGHVS and CDR2 FQNEAQ. CDR3 loop: CASRPLAGVWNEQFF. The CDR3 DNA reads as TGTGCCAGCAGACCACTAGCGGGGGTTTGGAATGAGCAGTTCTTC.

This clonotype was recorded a few times. This sequence joins TRBV10-2 and TRBJ1-5, with no clear D. Germline V gene lookup returns CDR1 WSHSY and CDR2 SAAADI. Deletions cut 3 bases from V and 4 bases from J, with 19 bases between. The CDR3 is 17 amino acids. Here the CDR3 DNA reads TGCGCCAGCAGTGATGTGCCAGGTCAGACTCCTAATCAGCCCCAGCATTTT. It codes for CASSDVPGQTPNQPQHF.

The rearrangement links TRBV4-2 to TRBJ1-5; D is possibly TRBD1 (6 bases). This CDR3 is built from 17 residues. Trimming cost V 3 bases and J 2 bases, with 17 bases left between them. CDR1 LGHNA and CDR2 YNFKEQ come from the germline V gene. CDR3 sequence (DNA): TGTGCCAGCAGCCAGGGCGGGGGGGCCGATGGCAATCAGCCCCAGCATTTT. Translated: CASSQGGGADGNQPQHF.

This clonotype was detected many times. V and J are TRBV27 and TRBJ1-6, with a tentative D call TRBD1 (5 bases). The germline V gene has CDR1 MNHEY and CDR2 SMNVEV (reference sequence). Trimming removed 2 bases from V and 0 bases from J, with 5 bases in between. CDR3 length: 15 residues. This chain's CDR3 is CASSLQGSYNSPLHF. CDR3 coding DNA: TGTGCCAGCAGTTTACAGGGCTCCTATAATTCACCCCTCCACTTT.

This clonotype was detected many times. V gene TRBV12-3 or TRBV12-4 combines with J gene TRBJ2-5; TRBD2 is a possible D gene (5 bases). CDR3 length: 13 residues. V shed 5 bases and J shed 3 bases, with 10 bases lying between them. CDR3 sequence (DNA): TGTGCCAGCAGTAAAGGACTGAAAGAGACCCAGTACTTC. Its translation: CASSKGLKETQYF.

There are a few counts of this clonotype. The J gene is TRBJ1-5, the V gene TRBV12-3 or TRBV12-4; the D gene is possibly TRBD1 (5 bases). Trimming pared 5 bases from V and 5 bases from J, leaving 13 bases between. The CDR3 has 14 residues. The CDR3 DNA sequence: TGTGCCAGCAGTGGGACCAAAAGGGATCAGCCCCAGCATTTT. Its translation: CASSGTKRDQPQHF.

The table lists this clonotype with a few counts. The chain links TRBV24-1 to TRBJ1-2; D remains unclear. This CDR3 comprises 13 residues. CDR1 is KGHDR and CDR2 is SFDVKD in the germline V gene. Trimming took 1 base from V and 0 from J, leaving 2 bases between them. The chain's CDR3 is CATSDFSNYGYTF. CDR3 DNA sequence: TGTGCCACCAGTGATTTCTCTAACTATGGCTACACCTTC.

Only a few counts were recorded for this clonotype. The CDR3 loop is CASSPRQGTSSYEQYF. The CDR3 nucleotides are TGCGCCAGCAGCCCTAGACAGGGGACGAGCTCCTACGAGCAGTACTTC. The chain employs TRBV4-1 and TRBJ2-7; 8 bases agree with TRBD1. CDR3 length: 16 amino acids. Per the germline V gene, CDR1 is MGHRA and CDR2 is YSYEKL. J gave up 0 bases and V 4 bases, and 8 bases lay outside the gene matches.

This chain connects TRBV6-5 to TRBJ2-5; D gene unclear. V lost 4 bases and J lost 1, with 10 bases in between. Germline CDR1 is MNHEY and CDR2 is SVGAGI. The CDR3 is 14 amino acids. CDR3 nucleotides: TGTGCCAGCAGTTTGACGGTCACCCAAGAGACCCAGTACTTC. It yields the protein CASSLTVTQETQYF.

In its sample, this clonotype was seen a few times. The chain couples TRBV29-1 to TRBJ2-7; D gene ambiguous. Per germline, CDR1 SQVTM and CDR2 ANQGSEA. This CDR3 is 13 amino acids long. The germline V and J ends were trimmed by 4 bases and 2 bases, with 12 bases remaining between them. CDR3 DNA: TGCAGCGTTGGGGCTCCTCTTACCTACGAGCAGTACTTC. Translation: CSVGAPLTYEQYF.

The rearrangement uses TRBV6-2 or TRBV6-3 and TRBJ1-2; D uncertain. The germline V gene has CDR1 MNHEY and CDR2 SVGEGT. There are 12 residues in the CDR3. V lost 6 bases and J 10 bases, leaving 15 bases between the germline ends. CDR3 amino acids: CASRPDGLAYTF. In nucleotides, the CDR3 is TGTGCCAGCAGGCCTGATGGGCTAGCCTACACCTTC.

V and J are TRBV20-1 and TRBJ2-1, with D perhaps TRBD2 (6 bases). V was cut by 3 bases and J by 6 bases, with 15 bases left in between. This CDR3 has 14 residues. The V gene's germline CDR1 is DFQATT and CDR2 SNEGSKA (reference sequence). In nucleotides, the CDR3 is TGCAGTGCTAGGTCGGTCCGGGGGTCCAATGAGCAGTTCTTC. Translating it yields CSARSVRGSNEQFF.

The sample holds a few counts of this clonotype. DNA of the CDR3: TGTGCCGTAACAGGGCAGGCGTCCTACGAGCAGTACTTC. Protein: CAVTGQASYEQYF. V is TRBV7-9 and J is TRBJ2-7; D possibly corresponds to TRBD1 (6 bases). The CDR3 has 13 amino acids. V was trimmed by 11 bases and J by 1 base, leaving 15 bases between them. Germline V lookup: CDR1 SEHNR, CDR2 FQNEAQ (reference sequence).

The gene calls are TRBV20-1 and TRBJ2-7; TRBD2 is a possible D gene (6 bases). The CDR3 totals 12 residues. V lost 3 bases to trimming and J lost 6 bases, with 12 bases between them. Germline CDR1 DFQATT, CDR2 SNEGSKA (reference sequence). CDR3 nucleotides: TGCAGTGCTAGTGGAGGGATGGGCGAGCAGTACTTC. This gives the protein CSASGGMGEQYF.

The chain links TRBV6-2 or TRBV6-3 to TRBJ1-5, with TRBD1 matching over 7 bases. V gave up 5 bases and J gave up 6 bases; unmatched junction bases: 7. This CDR3 spans 14 amino acids. The germline V gene has CDR1 MNHEY and CDR2 SVGEGT. The CDR3 nucleotides are TGTGCCAGCAGTCAACAAGGGGGCCCTCAGCCCCAGCATTTT. It specifies CASSQQGGPQPQHF.

This clonotype was counted ten times or more. This chain links TRBV12-3 or TRBV12-4 with TRBJ2-7; TRBD2 matches at 10 bases. Trimming took 9 bases from V and 3 from J; bases not matched to a gene: 11. This CDR3 has 15 residues. Here the CDR3 DNA reads TGTGCCAGTGCTAGCGGGAGCCCTGCTTTCTACGAGCAGTACTTC. Translation gives CASASGSPAFYEQYF.

In the case of this clonotype: A much larger clonotype is one base distant, so this may be a read error. This sequence joins TRBV5-5 and TRBJ1-2; 8 nucleotides agree with TRBD1. V dropped 5 bases and J dropped 2; count of bases not matched to a gene: 5. CDR1 and CDR2 (germline): SGHKS, YYEKEE (reference sequence). CDR3 length equals 14 residues. The CDR3 protein is CASRSTGENYGYTF. The CDR3 DNA reads as TGTGCCAGCAGGTCGACAGGGGAGAACTATGGCTACACCTTC.

This clonotype was detected only a few times. The chain links TRBV27 to TRBJ2-1, with 10 bases lining up with TRBD2. In germline, CDR1 is MNHEY, CDR2 SMNVEV (reference sequence). This CDR3 has 17 residues. V shed 4 bases and J 1 base; nucleotides not matched to a gene: 7. CDR3 nucleotides: TGTGCCAGCAGTTCACAACGACTAGCGGGTTCCTACAATGAGCAGTTCTTC. Its translation: CASSSQRLAGSYNEQFF.

This clonotype was found a few times. The chain recombines TRBV6-1 with TRBJ2-3; D unresolved. Trimming took off 6 bases at V and 2 bases at J, with 12 bases between the two ends. The germline V gene encodes CDR1 MNHNS and CDR2 SASEGT. This CDR3 contains 14 residues. The CDR3 reads CASRTGGPTDTQYF. The DNA of the CDR3 is TGTGCCAGCAGAACGGGCGGACCCACAGATACGCAGTATTTT.

This clonotype has only a few counts. The rearrangement joins TRBV6-2 or TRBV6-3 to TRBJ2-7; D is ambiguous. The CDR3 is made up of 13 amino acids. The V end was cut by 5 bases, the J end by 0 bases, with 8 bases between. CDR1 is MNHEY and CDR2 is SVGEGT in the germline V gene. Written as DNA, the CDR3 is TGTGCCAGCAGTGTTCCTTCCTCCTACGAGCAGTACTTC. It translates to CASSVPSSYEQYF.

The chain recombines TRBV7-9 with TRBJ1-4; D might be TRBD1 (5 bases). The CDR3 length is 14 residues. Between the trimmed V and J ends, which lost 4 bases and 4 bases, there was a span of 10 bases. Germline-derived CDR1 and CDR2 are SEHNR and FQNEAQ (reference sequence). DNA of the CDR3: TGTGCCAGCAGCTGGAGTAGGGGTAATGAAAAACTGTTTTTT. Its translation: CASSWSRGNEKLFF.

This clonotype was detected a few times. The V and J genes are TRBV20-1 and TRBJ1-1, with 8 bases aligning to TRBD1. The CDR3 loop spans 13 amino acids. Germline V gives CDR1 DFQATT, CDR2 SNEGSKA (reference sequence). V was pared by 5 bases and J by 6 bases, with 8 bases of the junction left unmatched. This CDR3 reads CSAWDRLAAEAFF. The CDR3, as DNA: TGCAGTGCTTGGGACAGGCTGGCCGCTGAAGCTTTCTTT.

This clonotype was found a few times. DNA for the CDR3: TGCAGTGCTAGCGGACAGGGGGCGATTCTAGAAGAGACCCAGTACTTC. It yields the protein CSASGQGAILEETQYF. This chain joins TRBV20-1 and TRBJ2-5; 11 bases match TRBD1. CDR1 is DFQATT, CDR2 SNEGSKA, per germline (reference sequence). The junction had 9 bases not matched to a gene; V was cut back by 3 bases and J by 3 bases. This CDR3 has 16 residues.

This clonotype was found a few times. This chain links TRBV24-1 with TRBJ1-6; tentative D call: TRBD1 (5 bases). There are 17 residues in the CDR3. V gave up 4 bases and J gave up 3 bases, with 15 bases separating them. Germline-derived CDR1 and CDR2 are KGHDR and SFDVKD. The CDR3 loop is CATSEPGGWSYNSPLHF. CDR3 nucleotides: TGTGCCACCAGTGAACCCGGGGGATGGAGCTATAATTCACCCCTCCACTTT.

This clonotype was seen repeatedly, ten times or more. Germline and junction disagree at one end, which may indicate a read error. This rearrangement joins TRBV3-1 to TRBJ2-1; D remains unclear. Germline V gene lookup returns CDR1 LGHDT and CDR2 YNNKEL (reference sequence). The CDR3 consists of 13 residues. The CDR3 protein is CASSQGPYNEQFF. CDR3 in DNA: TGCGCCAGCAGCCAAGGGCCATACAATGAGCAGTTCTTC.

The chain joins TRBV6-5 to TRBJ2-7; tentatively, D is TRBD1 (5 bases). CDR3 size: 11 residues. CDR1 and CDR2 from the germline V gene are MNHEY and SVGAGI. Trimming pared 4 bases from V and 9 bases from J, leaving 10 bases between. The CDR3: CASSFGAGQYF. In nucleotides, the CDR3 is TGTGCCAGCAGTTTTGGGGCCGGGCAGTACTTC.

The V and J genes are TRBV2 and TRBJ2-6; D is possibly TRBD1 (5 bases). The germline CDR1 and CDR2 sequences are SNHLY and FYNNEI. Between the trimmed V and J ends, which lost 6 bases and 0 bases, there was a span of 18 bases. The length of the CDR3 is 18 residues. This CDR3 is CASSERNRLRSGANVLTF. The CDR3 nucleotides read TGTGCCAGCAGCGAGCGTAACAGGCTCCGCTCTGGGGCCAACGTCCTGACTTTC.

Ten or more counts support this clonotype. The chain has TRBV20-1 and TRBJ2-2; TRBD2 agrees at 10 bases. The J segment lost 0 bases and the V segment lost 5 bases, leaving 12 bases of the junction unmatched. CDR3 length: 18 residues. CDR1 is DFQATT, CDR2 SNEGSKA, per germline (reference sequence). CDR3 sequence (DNA): TGCAGTGCTTCAGCTAGCGGGGGTCTTGGCGCGAACACCGGGGAGCTGTTTTTT. Protein: CSASASGGLGANTGELFF.

The chain joins TRBV6-2 or TRBV6-3 to TRBJ2-1; TRBD1 matches 12 bases. The junction had 11 bases not matched to a gene; V was cut back by 1 base and J by 7 bases. Germline CDR1 MNHEY, CDR2 SVGEGT. The CDR3 runs 18 residues. CDR3 region: CASSYLIPGTGGENEQFF. CDR3 sequence (DNA): TGTGCCAGCAGTTACTTAATACCGGGGACAGGGGGCGAAAATGAGCAGTTCTTC.

This clonotype has more than one count but fewer than ten. This rearrangement joins TRBV19 to TRBJ1-1; TRBD1 might be the D (5 bases). The CDR3 contains 13 residues. CDR1 LNHDA and CDR2 SQIVND come from the germline V gene (reference sequence). The V end lost 4 bases, the J end lost 3 bases, and 9 bases lay between the germline ends. The DNA for the CDR3 is TGTGCCAGTAGTAAGGGGCGCGACACTGAAGCTTTCTTT. The encoded protein is CASSKGRDTEAFF.